The 24 T cell receptor beta chains in this list originate from one sample, sequenced in a study of blood T cell repertoires in COVID-19 (dated by TCRdb to about 2020). Receptors were amplified or captured by the immunoSEQ multiplex PCR assay. Drawn from immuneACCESS, this table holds only the in-frame rearrangements with V and J called that TCRdb kept. Clones are partly lost; checked studies trace under half to an unresolved V gene and leave the rest unexplained. In all, the sample holds 100,000 to 150,000 clones, and approximately 90% of those were seen once. Clones ranked in the top ten supply roughly 3.9% of the sample. The sequencing sample was made of peripheral blood. The origin of the receptors is a man between 60 and 75 years old with COVID-19, enrolled during active disease.

This rearrangement joins TRBV7-6 to TRBJ1-5; TRBD1 is a possible D gene (6 bases). Per germline, CDR1 SGHVS and CDR2 FNYEAQ. Trimming took 5 bases from V and 3 from J, leaving 20 bases between them. CDR3 length: 17 amino acids. CDR3 DNA sequence: TGTGCCAGCAGCCCCGCAGATTTAACAGGGTTCAATCAGCCCCAGCATTTT. This gives the protein CASSPADLTGFNQPQHF. Based on the CDR3 plus reference TRBV7-6 and TRBJ1-5, the full variable domain is GAGVSQSPRYKVTKRGQDVALRCDPISGHVSLYWYRQALGQGPEFLTYFNYEAQQDKSGLPNDRFSAERPEGSISTLTIQRTEQRDSAMYRCASSPADLTGFNQPQHFGDGTRLSIL.

The chain combines TRBV5-1 with TRBJ1-4; perhaps TRBD1 as D (5 bases). Germline V lookup: CDR1 SGHRS, CDR2 YFSETQ. Trimming removed 0 bases from V and 7 bases from J, with 13 bases in between. The CDR3 runs 15 residues. CDR3 residues: CASSLAGGVGEKLFF. CDR3 coding DNA: TGCGCCAGCAGCTTGGCTGGGGGGGTAGGTGAAAAACTGTTTTTT.

Regarding this clone: The same CDR3 can be traced to other DNA sequences in this sample. The V and J genes are TRBV19 and TRBJ1-1; D perhaps matches TRBD1 (5 bases). CDR1 is LNHDA and CDR2 is SQIVND in the germline V gene (reference sequence). The CDR3 sequence is 14 residues long. V dropped 2 bases and J dropped 0 bases, with 7 bases sitting between them. CDR3 sequence (DNA): TGTGCCAGTAGTATAACAGGACTGAACACTGAAGCTTTCTTT. It translates to CASSITGLNTEAFF.

V is TRBV19 and J is TRBJ2-3; possible D gene TRBD1, 6 bases. The CDR3 spans 17 residues. With 3 bases removed from V and 5 bases from J, the gap between germline ends came to 21 bases. Germline CDR1 reads LNHDA; CDR2 reads SQIVND (reference sequence). The CDR3 loop is CASSINPSGASGDTQYF. In DNA form, the CDR3 reads TGTGCCAGTAGTATTAACCCTTCAGGGGCCTCAGGAGATACGCAGTATTTT.

The chain is built from TRBV20-1 and TRBJ2-7; 11 nucleotides agree with TRBD2. The J segment lost 5 bases and the V segment lost 3 bases, leaving 12 bases of the junction unmatched. Germline CDR1 and CDR2: DFQATT and SNEGSKA (reference sequence). The CDR3 spans 16 residues. The CDR3: CSASLVTSGAHHEQYF. The CDR3 nucleotides read TGCAGTGCTAGTTTGGTGACTAGCGGGGCCCACCACGAGCAGTACTTC.

The CDR3 DNA follows: TGTGCCAGCAGTTCCGGGGGGATCTACGAGCAGTACTTC. This translates into CASSSGGIYEQYF. The V and J genes are TRBV12-3 or TRBV12-4 and TRBJ2-7; TRBD2 aligns across 7 bases. This CDR3 has 13 residues. V shed 4 bases, J shed 3 bases, and the junction held 3 bases outside the gene matches.

The CDR3 DNA sequence: TGTGCCAGCAGGGGGGGTTCGGACACCGGGGAGCTGTTTTTT. It codes for CASRGGSDTGELFF. The genes are TRBV9 and TRBJ2-2; possible D gene TRBD2, 6 bases. Trimming pared 5 bases from V and 3 bases from J, leaving 11 bases between. Germline CDR1 is SGDLS and CDR2 is YYNGEE. The CDR3 covers 14 residues.

The table lists this clone with a count of one. V gene TRBV30 combines with J gene TRBJ1-1, with 8 bases fitting TRBD1. Germline CDR1 reads GTSNPN; CDR2 reads SVGIG (reference sequence). V was pared by 4 bases and J by 4 bases, with 2 bases of the junction left unmatched. The CDR3 loop spans 12 amino acids. CDR3 sequence: CAWIDRGTEAFF. In nucleotides, the CDR3 is TGTGCCTGGATAGACAGGGGCACTGAAGCTTTCTTT.

This clone was counted between two and nine times. J is TRBJ1-2 and V is TRBV19; tentatively, D is TRBD1 (5 bases). Germline CDR1 and CDR2: LNHDA and SQIVND (reference sequence). The CDR3 spans 16 residues. Trimming left V 9 bases short and J 4 bases short, with 24 bases between. CDR3 nucleotide sequence: TGTGCCAGCAGTCCCGTAGTGCTCGACAGTCTCTATGGCTACACCTTC. Translated: CASSPVVLDSLYGYTF.

V gene TRBV29-1 combines with J gene TRBJ1-1; 11 nucleotides match TRBD1. Germline V gene data show CDR1 as SQVTM and CDR2 as ANQGSEA. J gave up 4 bases and V 2 bases, and 6 bases lay outside the gene matches. CDR3 length: 15 amino acids. The CDR3 loop is CSVESSGTGGTEAFF. The DNA for the CDR3 is TGCAGCGTTGAATCGTCCGGGACAGGGGGCACTGAAGCTTTCTTT.

The chain has TRBV5-1 and TRBJ2-5, with D possibly matching TRBD2 (6 bases). V lost 0 bases, J lost 5 bases, and 14 bases lay in between. CDR3 length: 15 residues. Germline CDR1 and CDR2: SGHRS and YFSETQ. The CDR3 DNA reads TGCGCCAGCAGCTTGGTGGAGGGATCTCGGGAGACCCAGTACTTC. Translation gives CASSLVEGSRETQYF.

Details on this clone: The sample contains more than one DNA sequence encoding this CDR3. The rearrangement links TRBV18 to TRBJ1-6; no firm D call. CDR1 KGHSH and CDR2 LQKENI come from the germline V gene. The germline V and J ends were trimmed by 6 bases and 0 bases, with 6 bases remaining between them. The CDR3 totals 14 residues. The CDR3 reads CASSRDSYNSPLHF. Written as DNA, the CDR3 is TGTGCCAGCTCTCGGGACTCCTATAATTCACCCCTCCACTTT.

The gene calls are TRBV6-2 or TRBV6-3 and TRBJ1-1; D may be TRBD1 (5 bases). The length of the CDR3 is 13 residues. CDR1 is MNHEY and CDR2 is SVGEGT in the germline V gene. V lost 2 bases to trimming and J lost 5 bases, with 9 bases between them. CDR3 DNA sequence: TGTGCCAGCAGTTACAAGGGGAGGACTGAAGCTTTCTTT. As protein: CASSYKGRTEAFF.

The chain has TRBV11-1 and TRBJ2-2, with 10 bases that match TRBD2. Per the germline V gene, CDR1 is SGHAT and CDR2 is FQDESV (reference sequence). With V trimmed by 2 bases and J by 6 bases, 3 bases remained unmatched. The CDR3 sequence is 15 residues long. In DNA form, the CDR3 reads TGTGCCAGCAGCTTACTGACTAGCGGGTCCGGGGAGCTGTTTTTT. Translating it yields CASSLLTSGSGELFF.

This chain links TRBV2 with TRBJ1-4, with 9 bases fitting TRBD1. With V trimmed by 6 bases and J by 7 bases, 3 bases remained unmatched. Germline CDR1 and CDR2: SNHLY and FYNNEI. The CDR3 runs to 13 residues. The CDR3 loop reads CASRGTGSEKLFF. The DNA for the CDR3 is TGTGCCAGCAGAGGGACAGGGAGTGAAAAACTGTTTTTT.

The chain carries TRBV4-2 and TRBJ1-1; tentative D call: TRBD1 (5 bases). Per germline, CDR1 LGHNA and CDR2 YNFKEQ. The V and J ends lost 0 bases and 3 bases respectively, with 14 bases between them. This CDR3 spans 16 amino acids. The CDR3 reads CASSQEGPGGYTEAFF. DNA for the CDR3: TGTGCCAGCAGCCAAGAGGGCCCGGGGGGTTACACTGAAGCTTTCTTT.

The rearrangement links TRBV19 to TRBJ2-2, with D maybe TRBD1 (5 bases). The CDR3 covers 17 residues. CDR1 is LNHDA, CDR2 SQIVND, per germline (reference sequence). Deletions cut 3 bases from V and 5 bases from J, with 19 bases between. The chain's CDR3 is CASSMGQGPTRTGELFF. The CDR3 DNA reads TGTGCCAGTAGTATGGGGCAGGGCCCAACGAGGACCGGGGAGCTGTTTTTT.

The rearrangement links TRBV19 to TRBJ1-5; 7 bases match TRBD1. Germline V lookup: CDR1 LNHDA, CDR2 SQIVND (reference sequence). With 5 bases clipped from V and 7 bases from J, the junction kept 11 bases outside the gene matches. This CDR3 is built from 15 residues. In DNA, the CDR3 is TGTGCCAGTAGTGCGGAGACAGGGAGCGGGCAGCCCCAGCATTTT. As protein: CASSAETGSGQPQHF.

This clone was recorded once. The V and J genes are TRBV6-5 and TRBJ2-3, with a possible D match to TRBD1 (5 bases). Trimming left V 8 bases short and J 0 bases short, with 9 bases between. Germline values: CDR1 MNHEY, CDR2 SVGAGI. The CDR3 contains 13 residues. CDR3 sequence reads: CASARQSTDTQYF. Here the CDR3 DNA reads TGTGCCAGCGCCAGACAGAGCACAGATACGCAGTATTTT.

The gene calls are TRBV5-4 and TRBJ2-7; TRBD2 matches 8 bases. Germline CDR1 reads SGHNT; CDR2 reads YYREEE (reference sequence). The CDR3 spans 14 residues. Germline trimming cut 7 bases from V and 0 bases from J; bases unmatched to any gene: 6. The CDR3 coding sequence is TGTGCCAGCGCGGATAGCGGGGACTCCTACGAGCAGTACTTC. Translated: CASADSGDSYEQYF.

The CDR3 sequence is CASSYAGTRREKLFF. In DNA, the CDR3 is TGTGCCAGCAGTTACGCTGGTACTAGACGGGAAAAACTGTTTTTT. The chain couples TRBV6-5 to TRBJ1-4; D is unclear. Germline-derived CDR1 and CDR2 are MNHEY and SVGAGI. V lost 2 bases and J 8 bases, leaving 15 bases between the germline ends. There are 15 residues in the CDR3.

This chain connects TRBV6-5 to TRBJ1-3; a possible D gene is TRBD1 (5 bases). Germline V gene sequence: CDR1 MNHEY, CDR2 SVGAGI. The CDR3 sequence is 15 residues long. V lost 2 bases and J lost 0, with 8 bases in between. The CDR3 loop is CASSYQGNSGNTIYF. CDR3 sequence (DNA): TGTGCCAGCAGTTACCAGGGCAACTCTGGAAACACCATATATTTT.

This chain links TRBV3-1 (or the pseudogene TRBV3-2) with TRBJ2-1; D perhaps matches TRBD2 (6 bases). The germline V and J ends were trimmed by 4 bases and 7 bases, with 11 bases remaining between them. CDR1 LGHDT and CDR2 YNNKEL come from the germline V gene (reference sequence). The CDR3 extends over 13 amino acids. CDR3 region: CASSPSGWNEQFF. CDR3 sequence (DNA): TGTGCCAGCAGCCCCAGCGGGTGGAATGAGCAGTTCTTC.

The genes are TRBV19 and TRBJ1-5; D not resolved. Germline values: CDR1 LNHDA, CDR2 SQIVND (reference sequence). There are 17 residues in the CDR3. Trimming pared 1 base from V and 0 bases from J, leaving 13 bases between. In DNA, the CDR3 is TGTGCCAGTAGTATAGTTCACCGTTTACTTAGCAATCAGCCCCAGCATTTT. Protein product: CASSIVHRLLSNQPQHF.